This TCR beta chain was documented in a study of breast tumors, draining lymph nodes, adjacent tissues. Samples came from axillary lymph nodes draining the breast cancer. TCRdb processed the multiplex PCR reads anew with MiXCR; each CDR3 protein has one entry. The sample holds roughly 86,000 distinct CDR3 sequences; roughly a fifth are singletons and the top ten take about 2.4%. With 4 bases clipped from V and 4 bases from J, the junction kept 1 base outside the gene matches. CDR3 size: 13 residues. Germline-derived CDR1 and CDR2 are LGHDT and YNNKEL (reference sequence). Whole-study findings and limits: Tumors had less TCR diversity than lymph nodes, more than nontumor tissue. Tumor T cell lymph node origin was a supported hypothesis, not proven.

This clonotype came up many times. Its antigen is not identified. The chain employs TRBV3-1 and TRBJ2-1; 7 positions agree with TRBD1. The sequence derives from a female donor with breast cancer. Some clones in this sample may be carry-over from other donors' samples. Specimen: axillary lymph node tissue. The CDR3 DNA is TGTGCCAGCAGCCTGACAGGGTACAATGAGCAGTTCTTC. Its translation: CASSLTGYNEQFF.